This T cell receptor (beta chain) was sequenced for a study of blood T cell repertoires in COVID-19. Study as a whole: Spain, Italy and the United States supplied samples that represented acute and convalescent COVID-19. From T cells, B-cell-depleted T cells, or PBMCs came the material, which was cDNA or gDNA.

From germline, CDR1 is GTSNPN and CDR2 SVGIG (reference sequence). The CDR3 has 12 amino acids. Trimming cost V 2 bases and J 2 bases, with 5 bases left between them. The authors' processing: Amplified reference gene primers provided the basis for estimating nucleated cell counts. Sequencing used immunoSEQ multiplex PCR; TCRdb keeps in-frame clones, though not all of them. D and trimming come from the DNA, and the V and J calls and clone size come from that table. The repertoire holds 260,000 or so clones, 82% seen once, with roughly 4.7% in the top ten. This clonotype originated in a woman in her seventies with acute or convalescent COVID-19. Sequencing used peripheral blood. The chain employs TRBV30 and TRBJ2-3; D is unclear. The CDR3 reads CAWSKLTDTQYF. In nucleotides, the CDR3 is TGTGCCTGGAGTAAGCTCACAGATACGCAGTATTTT.